What follows are 22 T cell receptor beta chains derived from one specimen sequenced in a study of blood T cell repertoires in COVID-19. The assay was immunoSEQ multiplex PCR, and TCRdb's table has in-frame clones only and misses some. Of approximately 210,000 clones in the sample, almost 85% were seen once. Material for sequencing was peripheral blood. These receptors were taken from a woman between 40 and 50 years old with acute or convalescent COVID-19.

The chain is built from TRBV10-3 and TRBJ2-2; D is possibly TRBD2 (6 bases). The germline gives CDR1 ENHRY, CDR2 SYGVKD. CDR3 length equals 13 residues. Trimming removed 10 bases at V and 5 bases at J, with 14 bases between. The CDR3 here is CATRREWTGELFF. The CDR3 region has the DNA TGTGCCACGAGGAGGGAATGGACCGGGGAGCTGTTTTTT.

The chain is built from TRBV14 and TRBJ2-7, with no clear D. The CDR3 loop spans 14 amino acids. Germline V CDR1 and CDR2: SGHDN, FVKESK. Trimming stripped 3 bases from V and 0 bases from J, with 9 bases between. CDR3 in amino acids: CASSQALNSYEQYF. The CDR3 nucleotides read TGTGCCAGCAGCCAGGCTTTAAACTCCTACGAGCAGTACTTC.

The chain is built from TRBV4-1 and TRBJ2-3; D may be TRBD2 (6 bases). The CDR3 is 16 residues long. Germline V gives CDR1 MGHRA, CDR2 YSYEKL. Trimming removed 3 bases from V and 2 bases from J, with 15 bases in between. The CDR3 nucleotides read TGCGCCAGCAGCCATGGGCTAGCGTTCCCCACAGATACGCAGTATTTT. Its translation: CASSHGLAFPTDTQYF.

The gene calls are TRBV19 and TRBJ2-7; 7 positions match TRBD1. Germline V gene sequence: CDR1 LNHDA, CDR2 SQIVND (reference sequence). The CDR3 length is 17 residues. V shed 5 bases and J 3 bases; nucleotides not matched to a gene: 16. CDR3: CASSSHNRDSQNYEQYF. Written as DNA, the CDR3 is TGTGCCAGTAGTTCTCATAACCGGGACAGCCAGAACTACGAGCAGTACTTC.

The CDR3, as DNA: TGTGCCAGCTCACCAGGGGCCCAAGAGACCCAGTACTTC. Translating it yields CASSPGAQETQYF. The V gene is TRBV18, the J gene TRBJ2-5; TRBD1 might be the D (5 bases). Germline loops: CDR1 KGHSH, CDR2 LQKENI. The CDR3 has 13 residues. Trimming took 2 bases from V and 1 from J, leaving 5 bases between them.

The chain joins TRBV29-1 to TRBJ2-2; 8 positions match TRBD1. Germline lookup yields CDR1 SQVTM and CDR2 ANQGSEA. V was clipped by 6 bases and J by 5 bases; unmatched bases: 5. This CDR3 spans 13 amino acids. CDR3 amino acids: CSVGTGSTGELFF. The CDR3 nucleotides read TGCAGCGTGGGGACAGGATCGACCGGGGAGCTGTTTTTT.

The chain links TRBV4-1 to TRBJ1-6; D is unresolved. CDR3 length: 13 residues. Germline V gene lookup returns CDR1 MGHRA and CDR2 YSYEKL. V was pared by 5 bases and J by 10 bases, with 12 bases between. CDR3 nucleotides: TGCGCCAGCAGCGACGAGGGAGCCTCACCCCTCCACTTT. Translated: CASSDEGASPLHF.

The rearrangement links TRBV24-1 to TRBJ2-5, with 8 bases fitting TRBD1. This CDR3 spans 16 amino acids. V lost 5 bases and J lost 2; bases outside the gene matches: 9. Germline V gives CDR1 KGHDR, CDR2 SFDVKD. The CDR3 loop reads CATSVTGAANQETQYF. CDR3 nucleotide sequence: TGTGCCACCAGTGTGACAGGGGCCGCTAATCAAGAGACCCAGTACTTC.

The chain employs TRBV15 and TRBJ2-5; 15 bases are shared with TRBD2. The V and J ends lost 3 bases and 4 bases, in that order; junction bases with no gene match: 6. The CDR3 has 17 residues. Germline lookup yields CDR1 LNHNV and CDR2 YYDKDF (reference sequence). CDR3 sequence reads: CATSSGLAGGPGETQYF. As DNA, the CDR3 is TGTGCCACCAGCAGTGGACTAGCGGGAGGGCCGGGAGAGACCCAGTACTTC. Full variable domain (rest looked up from reference TRBV15 and TRBJ2-5): DAMVIQNPRYQVTQFGKPVTLSCSQTLNHNVMYWYQQKSSQAPKLLFHYYDKDFNNEADTPDNFQSRRPNTSFCFLDIRSPGLGDTAMYLCATSSGLAGGPGETQYFGPGTRLLVL.

The chain carries TRBV20-1 and TRBJ2-7; D perhaps matches TRBD1 (6 bases). Germline V gene lookup returns CDR1 DFQATT and CDR2 SNEGSKA (reference sequence). The V and J ends lost 5 bases and 5 bases respectively, with 10 bases between them. The CDR3 is made up of 11 amino acids. This CDR3 is CSARTVHEQYF. The CDR3 DNA follows: TGCAGTGCTCGGACAGTCCACGAGCAGTACTTC.

The chain links TRBV5-1 to TRBJ2-7, with TRBD2 matching 11 bases. The junction had 6 bases not matched to a gene; V was cut back by 3 bases and J by 7 bases. The CDR3 is 14 residues long. Germline CDR1 SGHRS, CDR2 YFSETQ. CDR3 bases: TGCGCCAGCAGCTGGCGACTAGCGGGGTTAGAGCAGTACTTC. Translation: CASSWRLAGLEQYF.

The genes are TRBV18 and TRBJ2-7; 8 bases agree with TRBD1. The CDR3 sequence is 17 residues long. V shed 3 bases and J 7 bases; nucleotides not matched to a gene: 17. CDR1 and CDR2 from the germline V gene are KGHSH and LQKENI. DNA of the CDR3: TGTGCCAGCTCACCTGGAACTCACGGGACAGGAGCTAGGGAGCAGTACTTC. Amino acid sequence: CASSPGTHGTGAREQYF.

This clone has just a few counts. The chain is built from TRBV10-3 and TRBJ2-5; the match to TRBD2 covers 14 bases. The V and J ends lost 4 bases and 5 bases, in that order; junction bases with no gene match: 0. CDR1 and CDR2 (germline): ENHRY, SYGVKD. This CDR3 region has 14 residues. DNA of the CDR3: TGTGCCATCAGTGGACTAGCGGGAGGGGAGACCCAGTACTTC. Its translation: CAISGLAGGETQYF.

The chain recombines TRBV4-2 with TRBJ2-7, with D perhaps matching TRBD1 (6 bases). With 3 bases removed from V and 1 base from J, the gap between germline ends came to 16 bases. Germline V gives CDR1 LGHNA, CDR2 YNFKEQ. The CDR3 runs to 16 residues. Here the CDR3 DNA reads TGTGCCAGCAGCCAGAATCTGATGACAGGTTCCTACGAGCAGTACTTC. Amino acid sequence: CASSQNLMTGSYEQYF.

To note about this clone: The junction and the germline gene differ at one end; a read error may be behind it. This rearrangement joins TRBV6-5 to TRBJ2-1; the match to TRBD1 covers 9 bases. CDR3 length equals 14 residues. From germline, CDR1 is MNHEY and CDR2 SVGAGI. The CDR3 sequence: CAGRGTGYTNEQFF. CDR3 DNA: TGTGCCGGCAGAGGGACAGGGTATACCAATGAGCAGTTCTTC.

The rearrangement links TRBV11-3 to TRBJ2-1; D is possibly TRBD1 (6 bases). The V and J ends lost 3 bases and 4 bases respectively, with 16 bases between them. Germline-derived CDR1 and CDR2 are SGHNT and YENEEA. The CDR3 spans 16 residues. The CDR3 DNA sequence: TGTGCCAGCAGCTTCCAAACAGGGAAAGGGTACAATGAGCAGTTCTTC. This encodes CASSFQTGKGYNEQFF.

The J gene is TRBJ2-7, the V gene TRBV9; maybe TRBD1 (6 bases). The CDR3 is made up of 14 amino acids. From germline, CDR1 is SGDLS and CDR2 YYNGEE. The V and J ends lost 4 bases and 4 bases respectively, with 15 bases between them. Here the CDR3 DNA reads TGTGCCAGCAGCCCAGAGACAGGCATTTACGAGCAGTACTTC. This translates into CASSPETGIYEQYF.

This chain links TRBV3-1 (or the pseudogene TRBV3-2) with TRBJ1-1; D remains ambiguous. V was clipped by 3 bases and J by 4 bases, with 6 bases between them. This CDR3 region has 12 residues. Germline-derived CDR1 and CDR2 are LGHDT and YNNKEL (reference sequence). CDR3: CASSQRSTEAFF. The CDR3 bases are TGTGCCAGCAGCCAGAGAAGCACTGAAGCTTTCTTT.

The chain links TRBV27 to TRBJ2-7; D perhaps matches TRBD2 (5 bases). CDR3 size: 13 residues. Germline CDR1 and CDR2: MNHEY and SMNVEV (reference sequence). V lost 5 bases and J 1 base, leaving 9 bases between the germline ends. CDR3 nucleotides: TGTGCCAGCAGTCCGGGATCGTCCTACGAGCAGTACTTC. Protein: CASSPGSSYEQYF.

The chain has TRBV20-1 and TRBJ2-5, with a possible D match to TRBD2 (6 bases). Germline V CDR1 and CDR2: DFQATT, SNEGSKA (reference sequence). The CDR3 is 14 residues long. V shed 3 bases and J shed 5 bases, with 16 bases lying between them. CDR3 sequence (DNA): TGCAGTGCTAGTGGGACTCACCCCCCGGAGACCCAGTACTTC. Translating gives CSASGTHPPETQYF.

This chain connects TRBV5-1 to TRBJ1-6; 7 bases agree with TRBD1. J gave up 10 bases and V 1 base, and 5 bases lay outside the gene matches. The CDR3 has 14 residues. Germline V gives CDR1 SGHRS, CDR2 YFSETQ. The CDR3 region is CASSLRTGESPLHF. CDR3 in DNA: TGCGCCAGCAGCTTGAGAACAGGGGAATCACCCCTCCACTTT.

The chain uses TRBV19 and TRBJ1-2; TRBD1 matches 8 bases. The J segment lost 3 bases and the V segment lost 0 bases, leaving 12 bases of the junction unmatched. The germline V gene encodes CDR1 LNHDA and CDR2 SQIVND (reference sequence). This CDR3 is 18 amino acids long. CDR3 DNA: TGTGCCAGTAGTATAGACCTCTTTGGACAGGGAGCTGACTATGGCTACACCTTC. It is translated as CASSIDLFGQGADYGYTF.